Listed here are 28 T cell receptor beta chains from one sample, sequenced in a study of blood T cell repertoires in COVID-19. Repertoires were generated with immunoSEQ multiplex PCR, while TCRdb's copy carries only in-frame clones and drops some. The data contain over 120,000 clones, about 86% of them singletons. Sequencing was done on a sample of peripheral blood. The receptors were gathered from a woman aged 55-70 years with acute or convalescent COVID-19.

This rearrangement joins TRBV5-8 to TRBJ2-5; 7 bases fit TRBD2. CDR1 and CDR2 from the germline V gene are SGHTS and YDEGEE. CDR3 size: 13 residues. The ends lost 1 base at V and 4 bases at J; junction bases unmatched: 1. The CDR3 nucleotides are TGTGCCAGCAGCTTGTGGGGGGGAGAGACCCAGTACTTC. Protein product: CASSLWGGETQYF.

This chain links TRBV2 with TRBJ2-1, with TRBD2 matching 7 bases. The CDR3 extends over 16 amino acids. V gave up 5 bases and J gave up 0 bases; unmatched junction bases: 7. Germline loops: CDR1 SNHLY, CDR2 FYNNEI. Written as DNA, the CDR3 is TGTGCCAGCAGTTGGGGGGGGTCTGCCTCCTACAATGAGCAGTTCTTC. Residues: CASSWGGSASYNEQFF.

The V call is TRBV15, the J call TRBJ2-2, with TRBD2 as a possible D gene (6 bases). This CDR3 is 15 amino acids long. The V end lost 1 base, the J end lost 7 bases, and 13 bases lay between the germline ends. The germline V gene has CDR1 LNHNV and CDR2 YYDKDF (reference sequence). The CDR3 here is CATSRGAGFVGELFF. Written as DNA, the CDR3 is TGTGCCACCAGCAGAGGGGCGGGGTTTGTCGGGGAGCTGTTTTTT. The whole variable domain, filled in from reference TRBV15 and TRBJ2-2, reads DAMVIQNPRYQVTQFGKPVTLSCSQTLNHNVMYWYQQKSSQAPKLLFHYYDKDFNNEADTPDNFQSRRPNTSFCFLDIRSPGLGDTAMYLCATSRGAGFVGELFFGEGSRLTVL.

This chain joins TRBV12-5 and TRBJ1-5; 7 bases are shared with TRBD1. The CDR3 is made up of 18 amino acids. CDR1 LGHNT and CDR2 FRNRAP come from the germline V gene. J was trimmed by 6 bases and V by 0 bases; bases with no gene match: 14. CDR3: CASGLVILGAGGGQPQHF. The CDR3 bases are TGTGCTAGTGGTTTGGTAATCCTGGGAGCAGGGGGTGGTCAGCCCCAGCATTTT.

The chain recombines TRBV4-3 with TRBJ2-1, with 10 positions matching TRBD2. The V segment lost 3 bases and the J segment 7 bases; nucleotides outside the gene matches: 3. Germline V lookup: CDR1 LGHNA, CDR2 YSLEER. This CDR3 is built from 14 residues. The CDR3 region has the DNA TGCGCCAGCAGCCAGGGGACTAGCGTTAATGAGCAGTTCTTC. It encodes CASSQGTSVNEQFF.

The rearrangement joins TRBV11-3 to TRBJ1-2; TRBD1 aligns across 7 bases. The V segment lost 5 bases and the J segment 0 bases; nucleotides outside the gene matches: 6. The CDR3 is made up of 15 amino acids. Germline values: CDR1 SGHNT, CDR2 YENEEA. The CDR3 DNA follows: TGTGCCAGCAGCCACAGGGACAGTCCTAACTATGGCTACACCTTC. This codes for CASSHRDSPNYGYTF.

CDR3 amino acids: CASSVGPGGGNQPQHF. The CDR3 region has the DNA TGTGCCAGCAGCGTAGGACCCGGGGGTGGCAATCAGCCCCAGCATTTT. This sequence joins TRBV9 and TRBJ1-5, with D maybe TRBD1 (5 bases). V was cut by 0 bases and J by 2 bases, with 12 bases left in between. The CDR3 has 16 amino acids. Germline lookup yields CDR1 SGDLS and CDR2 YYNGEE.

V is TRBV2 and J is TRBJ1-2; perhaps TRBD1 as D (6 bases). V was cut by 5 bases and J by 8 bases, with 15 bases left in between. The CDR3 spans 13 residues. CDR1 is SNHLY, CDR2 FYNNEI, per germline. The CDR3 coding sequence is TGTGCCAGCAGTCCACAGGGAATGGGGGGCTACACCTTC. As protein: CASSPQGMGGYTF.

CDR3 sequence: CASRPSGTGGSGYTF. The DNA of the CDR3 is TGTGCCAGCAGACCCTCCGGGACAGGGGGCTCGGGCTACACCTTC. J is TRBJ1-2 and V is TRBV7-2; TRBD1 aligns across 12 bases. The junction had 10 bases not matched to a gene; V was cut back by 6 bases and J by 8 bases. Germline CDR1 reads SGHTA; CDR2 reads FQGNSA. This CDR3 comprises 15 residues. The variable domain in full, completed from reference TRBV7-2 and TRBJ1-2, reads GAGVSQSPSNKVTEKGKDVELRCDPISGHTALYWYRQSLGQGLEFLIYFQGNSAPDKSGLPSDRFSAERTGGSVSTLTIQRTQQEDSAVYLCASRPSGTGGSGYTFGSGTRLTVV.

The chain employs TRBV9 and TRBJ2-5; 9 nucleotides line up with TRBD1. Trimming took 4 bases from V and 5 from J; bases not matched to a gene: 9. Per germline, CDR1 SGDLS and CDR2 YYNGEE. The CDR3 covers 15 residues. In DNA, the CDR3 is TGTGCCAGCAGCCCCCGGACAGGGGAGGGGGAGACCCAGTACTTC. It translates to CASSPRTGEGETQYF.

In the case of this clone: The junction does not match germline at one end; this may be a read error. This chain links TRBV29-1 with TRBJ1-2, with D uncertain. Per germline, CDR1 SQVTM and CDR2 ANQGSEA. The CDR3 covers 11 residues. The CDR3 DNA sequence: TGCAGCGTTGAAGAAAATAACACAGTTCTCTTC. It encodes CSVEENNTVLF.

The chain joins TRBV6-1 to TRBJ2-7; 13 bases map to TRBD2. Germline V CDR1 and CDR2: MNHNS, SASEGT. The J segment lost 0 bases and the V segment lost 1 base, leaving 9 bases of the junction unmatched. CDR3 size: 19 residues. CDR3 sequence reads: CASSEGRTSGRLLSYEQYF. DNA of the CDR3: TGTGCCAGCAGTGAAGGAAGGACTAGCGGGAGACTTCTCTCCTACGAGCAGTACTTC.

The J gene is TRBJ1-4, the V gene TRBV28, with D possibly matching TRBD1 (5 bases). V was trimmed by 5 bases and J by 2 bases, leaving 12 bases between them. Germline CDR1 reads MDHEN; CDR2 reads SYDVKM. The CDR3 is 15 residues long. CDR3 in amino acids: CASSVNKGTNEKLFF. DNA for the CDR3: TGTGCCAGCAGTGTCAACAAGGGGACTAATGAAAAACTGTTTTTT.

The CDR3 region is CASRGGGLHEKLFF. DNA for the CDR3: TGTGCCAGCAGGGGAGGGGGATTGCATGAAAAACTGTTTTTT. The chain carries TRBV27 and TRBJ1-4; D is perhaps TRBD1 (6 bases). Trimming stripped 6 bases from V and 6 bases from J, with 14 bases between. Germline lookup yields CDR1 MNHEY and CDR2 SMNVEV (reference sequence). The CDR3 is made up of 14 amino acids.

This chain joins TRBV7-3 and TRBJ1-1, with D perhaps TRBD1 (5 bases). This CDR3 has 16 residues. Trimming removed 1 base at V and 6 bases at J, with 18 bases between. CDR1 and CDR2 from the germline V gene are SGHTA and FQGTGA. For the CDR3, the DNA is TGTGCCAGCAGCTTAAGGGGCGGGAGGCCTGCCGCTGAAGCTTTCTTT. It translates to CASSLRGGRPAAEAFF. Full variable domain (rest looked up from reference TRBV7-3 and TRBJ1-1): GAGVSQTPSNKVTEKGKYVELRCDPISGHTALYWYRQSLGQGPEFLIYFQGTGAADDSGLPNDRFFAVRPEGSVSTLKIQRTERGDSAVYLCASSLRGGRPAAEAFFGQGTRLTVV.

The chain is built from TRBV19 and TRBJ2-2; TRBD2 matches at 8 bases. Looked up from germline, CDR1 is LNHDA and CDR2 is SQIVND (reference sequence). V trimming: 10 bases; J trimming: 7 bases; junction bases outside the gene matches: 11. The CDR3 has 14 amino acids. The CDR3 DNA reads TGTGCCACTAGCCCAAAGGGGACTAGCGGGGAGCTGTTTTTT. This translates into CATSPKGTSGELFF.

V usage is TRBV25-1 and J usage is TRBJ1-2; D remains unclear. This CDR3 is built from 14 residues. V was trimmed by 2 bases and J by 8 bases, leaving 15 bases between them. The V gene's germline CDR1 is MGHDK and CDR2 SYGVNS. CDR3 in amino acids: CASSEQRLAAGYTF. The CDR3 DNA sequence: TGTGCCAGCAGTGAACAAAGGCTGGCGGCGGGCTACACCTTC.

This chain connects TRBV7-9 to TRBJ2-1; weak D call: TRBD2 (6 bases). Germline CDR1 is SEHNR and CDR2 is FQNEAQ (reference sequence). The V end was cut by 7 bases, the J end by 2 bases, with 9 bases between. The CDR3 totals 13 residues. CDR3 amino acids: CASTPGAYNEQFF. As DNA, the CDR3 is TGTGCCAGCACGCCGGGGGCCTACAATGAGCAGTTCTTC. The whole variable domain, filled in from reference TRBV7-9 and TRBJ2-1, reads DTGVSQNPRHKITKRGQNVTFRCDPISEHNRLYWYRQTLGQGPEFLTYFQNEAQLEKSRLLSDRFSAERPKGSFSTLEIQRTEQGDSAMYLCASTPGAYNEQFFGPGTRLTVL.

The V and J genes are TRBV11-3 and TRBJ2-1; D might be TRBD1 (5 bases). Germline CDR1 SGHNT, CDR2 YENEEA. The CDR3 contains 15 residues. V was pared by 0 bases and J by 3 bases, with 9 bases between. CDR3 nucleotides: TGTGCCAGCAGCTTAGAAGGGGTCATCTACAATGAGCAGTTCTTC. Its translation is CASSLEGVIYNEQFF. Based on the CDR3 plus reference TRBV11-3 and TRBJ2-1, the full variable domain is EAGVVQSPRYKIIEKKQPVAFWCNPISGHNTLYWYLQNLGQGPELLIRYENEEAVDDSQLPKDRFSAERLKGVDSTLKIQPAELGDSAVYLCASSLEGVIYNEQFFGPGTRLTVL.

V gene TRBV6-2 or TRBV6-3 combines with J gene TRBJ1-3; D remains unclear. V lost 4 bases to trimming and J lost 0 bases, with 10 bases between them. Germline V lookup: CDR1 MNHEY, CDR2 SVGEGT. The CDR3 totals 15 residues. CDR3: CASSFNEASGNTIYF. CDR3 sequence (DNA): TGTGCCAGCAGTTTCAACGAGGCCTCTGGAAACACCATATATTTT.

This chain connects TRBV28 to TRBJ2-1; 8 bases map to TRBD2. The CDR3 runs to 16 residues. CDR1 MDHEN and CDR2 SYDVKM come from the germline V gene. Losses at the gene ends were 6 bases for V and 2 bases for J; bases not matched to a gene: 9. CDR3 DNA sequence: TGTGCCAGCAGGGCGGGAGGATTTGGGGCCTACAATGAGCAGTTCTTC. Its protein is CASRAGGFGAYNEQFF.

This rearrangement joins TRBV11-2 to TRBJ2-1; 11 nucleotides line up with TRBD2. Trimming removed 4 bases from V and 7 bases from J; junction bases left unmatched: 6. The length of the CDR3 is 15 residues. CDR1 SGHAT and CDR2 FQNNGV come from the germline V gene. The CDR3 coding sequence is TGTGCCAGCAGCTCTAGGACTAGCGGGCAGAATGAGCAGTTCTTC. Encoded protein: CASSSRTSGQNEQFF.

The chain is built from TRBV9 and TRBJ2-2; D gene unclear. CDR1 and CDR2 (germline): SGDLS, YYNGEE. Trimming removed 0 bases at V and 1 base at J, with 10 bases between. The CDR3 runs to 16 residues. The CDR3 DNA sequence: TGTGCCAGCAGCGTAGGAGGCGTACAGAACACCGGGGAGCTGTTTTTT. Its translation is CASSVGGVQNTGELFF.

The genes are TRBV28 and TRBJ1-2; D perhaps matches TRBD1 (6 bases). Germline CDR1 reads MDHEN; CDR2 reads SYDVKM. This CDR3 comprises 14 residues. V lost 7 bases and J 4 bases, leaving 16 bases between the germline ends. The CDR3 coding sequence is TGTGCCAGCACGCGGACAGCGGGGGGCTATGGCTACACCTTC. Amino acid sequence: CASTRTAGGYGYTF.

The rearrangement links TRBV27 to TRBJ1-5, with a possible D match to TRBD1 (6 bases). CDR3 size: 14 residues. The germline V gene has CDR1 MNHEY and CDR2 SMNVEV (reference sequence). V shed 6 bases and J shed 3 bases, with 12 bases lying between them. The CDR3 sequence is CASRLDRFNQPQHF. DNA for the CDR3: TGTGCCAGCAGGCTAGACAGGTTCAATCAGCCCCAGCATTTT.

J is TRBJ2-5 and V is TRBV7-9; 8 nucleotides line up with TRBD2. The CDR3 loop spans 16 amino acids. The V gene's germline CDR1 is SEHNR and CDR2 FQNEAQ (reference sequence). The ends lost 5 bases at V and 2 bases at J; junction bases unmatched: 10. The CDR3 sequence: CASSKKGIAGQETQYF. As DNA, the CDR3 is TGTGCCAGCAGCAAAAAGGGGATAGCGGGGCAAGAGACCCAGTACTTC.

V usage is TRBV20-1 and J usage is TRBJ1-4, with a possible D match to TRBD1 (6 bases). The CDR3 runs 13 residues. V was clipped by 3 bases and J by 5 bases, with 10 bases between them. CDR1 is DFQATT, CDR2 SNEGSKA, per germline (reference sequence). The CDR3 nucleotides read TGCAGTGCTAGTGGGGGCGCCAATGAAAAACTGTTTTTT. This codes for CSASGGANEKLFF.

The V and J genes are TRBV28 and TRBJ2-7; 11 bases align to TRBD2. Germline assignment: CDR1 MDHEN and CDR2 SYDVKM. Trimming at V came to 4 bases and at J to 4 bases, leaving 3 bases not matched to a gene. This CDR3 contains 14 residues. CDR3 protein: CASSYSGRGYEQYF. The CDR3 DNA is TGTGCCAGCAGTTATAGCGGGAGGGGGTACGAGCAGTACTTC.